Each of the 9 T cell receptor beta chains below was sequenced from the same sample in a study of tumor-infiltrating lymphocytes in localized non-small cell lung cancer (dated by TCRdb to about 2021). Libraries were constructed by the immunoSEQ multiplex PCR assay. Sourced from immuneACCESS, this table was stored by TCRdb with only in-frame sequences that have V and J called. A share of the clones is absent; for the studies checked, an unresolved V gene accounts for under half, and the remainder has no known explanation. The sample table contains 13,000 or so clones; only one count was recorded for around two thirds of them. The leading ten clones occupy 9.4% of the sample. Specimen: uninvolved lung tissue not adjacent to the tumor. The receptors derive from a human donor with non-small cell lung cancer.

The CDR3 is CASRSPTLNYGYTF. In DNA form, the CDR3 reads TGTGCCAGCAGGTCACCTACCTTAAACTATGGCTACACCTTC. This sequence joins TRBV27 and TRBJ1-2, with no clear D. V lost 6 bases and J 2 bases, leaving 13 bases between the germline ends. The CDR3 covers 14 residues. Germline V gene sequence: CDR1 MNHEY, CDR2 SMNVEV (reference sequence).

This clone was seen a handful of times. The chain combines TRBV9 with TRBJ2-1; TRBD1 is a possible D gene (5 bases). The CDR3 totals 11 residues. Germline CDR1 is SGDLS and CDR2 is YYNGEE. Deletions cut 0 bases from V and 13 bases from J, with 8 bases between. The CDR3 region is CASSVDRRQFF. The CDR3, as DNA: TGTGCCAGCAGCGTAGACAGGCGCCAGTTCTTC.

This clone has a single count. This chain links TRBV6-1 with TRBJ2-1; the match to TRBD2 covers 12 bases. Germline values: CDR1 MNHNS, CDR2 SASEGT. V trimming: 0 bases; J trimming: 9 bases; junction bases outside the gene matches: 12. CDR3 length equals 18 residues. The CDR3 DNA reads TGTGCCAGCAGTGAAGCGGGACTAGCGGGTTGGATCGGGGCTGAGCAGTTCTTC. It yields the protein CASSEAGLAGWIGAEQFF.

V gene TRBV7-2 combines with J gene TRBJ2-3; 7 bases map to TRBD2. After removal of 1 base from V and 2 bases from J, the junction contained 6 bases not matched to a gene. The CDR3 contains 16 residues. The germline V gene encodes CDR1 SGHTA and CDR2 FQGNSA. For the CDR3, the DNA is TGTGCCAGCAGCTTAGTGCTTGGGGGGGTCACAGATACGCAGTATTTT. It translates to CASSLVLGGVTDTQYF. Full variable domain (missing parts from reference TRBV7-2 and TRBJ2-3): GAGVSQSPSNKVTEKGKDVELRCDPISGHTALYWYRQSLGQGLEFLIYFQGNSAPDKSGLPSDRFSAERTGGSVSTLTIQRTQQEDSAVYLCASSLVLGGVTDTQYFGPGTRLTVL.

This chain uses TRBV7-2 with TRBJ2-5; D may be TRBD1 (5 bases). Germline V gives CDR1 SGHTA, CDR2 FQGNSA. Trimming left V 1 base short and J 7 bases short, with 13 bases between. The CDR3 consists of 14 residues. In DNA form, the CDR3 reads TGTGCCAGCAGCTTAGAGCAGGGTTGGGTGACCCAGTACTTC. It encodes CASSLEQGWVTQYF.

This clone appeared a few times. The chain links TRBV5-4 to TRBJ2-5, with TRBD1 matching over 9 bases. The CDR3 has 16 amino acids. Per germline, CDR1 SGHNT and CDR2 YYREEE (reference sequence). V dropped 5 bases and J dropped 5; count of bases not matched to a gene: 13. The chain's CDR3 is CASSKSVQGAEETQYF. CDR3 sequence (DNA): TGTGCCAGCAGTAAATCCGTACAGGGGGCTGAGGAGACCCAGTACTTC. Full variable domain (missing parts from reference TRBV5-4 and TRBJ2-5): ETGVTQSPTHLIKTRGQQVTLRCSSQSGHNTVSWYQQALGQGPQFIFQYYREEENGRGNFPPRFSGLQFPNYSSELNVNALELDDSALYLCASSKSVQGAEETQYFGPGTRLLVL.

V gene TRBV6-5 combines with J gene TRBJ2-5; D gene ambiguous. Trimming took 2 bases from V and 5 from J, leaving 15 bases between them. Germline V gene lookup returns CDR1 MNHEY and CDR2 SVGAGI. CDR3 length: 15 amino acids. The DNA for the CDR3 is TGTGCCAGCAGTTACGACCACACCGCGGTGGAGACCCAGTACTTC. Translating it yields CASSYDHTAVETQYF.

This chain's CDR3 is CASSENRDGQPQHF. CDR3 nucleotide sequence: TGTGCCAGCAGTGAAAACAGGGACGGTCAGCCCCAGCATTTT. The V gene is TRBV25-1, the J gene TRBJ1-5, with a tentative D call TRBD1 (6 bases). The CDR3 has 14 amino acids. V lost 2 bases, J lost 6 bases, and 11 bases lay in between. CDR1 and CDR2 (germline): MGHDK, SYGVNS.

The chain combines TRBV6-1 with TRBJ1-2; D might be TRBD1 (5 bases). CDR1 MNHNS and CDR2 SASEGT come from the germline V gene. This CDR3 contains 13 residues. V was trimmed by 3 bases and J by 8 bases, leaving 13 bases between them. CDR3 region: CASSDGGGSGYTF. CDR3 DNA sequence: TGTGCCAGCAGTGACGGGGGGGGGAGCGGCTACACCTTC.